This TCR beta chain was sequenced for a study of blood T cell repertoires in COVID-19. Overall study context: From T cells, B-cell-depleted T cells, or PBMCs came the material, which was cDNA or gDNA.

Original analysis: Amplification of reference gene primers provided the estimated nucleated cell counts. Using immunoSEQ multiplex PCR, the repertoire was profiled, and TCRdb retains in-frame clones only, with some absent. From that table come the V and J calls and clone size; the DNA was used to work out D and trimming. The table lists fewer than 400,000 clones, roughly 90% of them singletons, with under 3.5% in the top ten. The sequenced sample was peripheral blood. The receptor comes from a woman in her twenties or thirties with COVID-19, enrolled during active disease.

The CDR3 protein is CASSGTGGNEKLFF. CDR3 DNA sequence: TGTGCCAGTAGTGGGACAGGGGGCAACGAAAAACTGTTTTTT. V usage is TRBV19 and J usage is TRBJ1-4, with 12 bases lining up with TRBD1. CDR3 size: 14 residues. The germline gives CDR1 LNHDA, CDR2 SQIVND (reference sequence). The junction had 3 bases not matched to a gene; V was cut back by 5 bases and J by 8 bases. Full variable domain (missing parts from reference TRBV19 and TRBJ1-4): DGGITQSPKYLFRKEGQNVTLSCEQNLNHDAMYWYRQDPGQGLRLIYYSQIVNDFQKGDIAEGYSVSREKKESFPLTVTSAQKNPTAFYLCASSGTGGNEKLFFGSGTQLSVL.